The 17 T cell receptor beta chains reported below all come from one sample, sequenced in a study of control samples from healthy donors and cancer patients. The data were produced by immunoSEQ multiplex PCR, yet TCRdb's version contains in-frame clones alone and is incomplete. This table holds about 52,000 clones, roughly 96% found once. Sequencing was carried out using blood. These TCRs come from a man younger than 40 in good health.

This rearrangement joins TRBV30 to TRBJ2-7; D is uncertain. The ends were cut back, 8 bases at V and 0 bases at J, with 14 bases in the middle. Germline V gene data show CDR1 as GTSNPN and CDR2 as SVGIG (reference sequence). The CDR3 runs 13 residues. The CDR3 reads CASRQESSYEQYF. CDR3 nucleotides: TGTGCCAGCCGGCAGGAGAGCTCCTACGAGCAGTACTTC.

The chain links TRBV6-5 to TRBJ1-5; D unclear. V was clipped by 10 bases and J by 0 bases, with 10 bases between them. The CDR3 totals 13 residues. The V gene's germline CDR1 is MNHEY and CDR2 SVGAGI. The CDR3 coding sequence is TGTGCCATTCACCAGGATAGCAATCAGCCCCAGCATTTT. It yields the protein CAIHQDSNQPQHF.

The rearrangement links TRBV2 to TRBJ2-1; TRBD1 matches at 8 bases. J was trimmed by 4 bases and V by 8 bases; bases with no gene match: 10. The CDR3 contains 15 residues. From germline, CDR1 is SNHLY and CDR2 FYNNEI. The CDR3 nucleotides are TGTGCCAGCTCGTTTCGGGGGACAGGATACAATGAGCAGTTCTTC. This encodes CASSFRGTGYNEQFF.

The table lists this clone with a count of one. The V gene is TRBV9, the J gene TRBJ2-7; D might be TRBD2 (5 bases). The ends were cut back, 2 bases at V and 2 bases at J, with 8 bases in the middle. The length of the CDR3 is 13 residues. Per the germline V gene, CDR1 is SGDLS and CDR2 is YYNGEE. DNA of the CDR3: TGTGCCAGCAGCGTCGGGGAGACCTACGAGCAGTACTTC. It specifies CASSVGETYEQYF.

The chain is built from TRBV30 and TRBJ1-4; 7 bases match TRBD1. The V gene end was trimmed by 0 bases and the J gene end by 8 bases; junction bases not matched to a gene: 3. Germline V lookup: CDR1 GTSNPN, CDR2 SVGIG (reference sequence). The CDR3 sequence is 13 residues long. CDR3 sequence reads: CAWSVQGEEKLFF. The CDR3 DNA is TGTGCCTGGAGTGTGCAGGGGGAGGAAAAACTGTTTTTT.

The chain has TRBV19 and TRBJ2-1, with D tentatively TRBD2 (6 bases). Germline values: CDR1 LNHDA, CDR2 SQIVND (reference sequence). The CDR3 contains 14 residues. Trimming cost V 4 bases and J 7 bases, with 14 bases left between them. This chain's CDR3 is CASSSGGIGNEQFF. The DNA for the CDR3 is TGTGCCAGTAGTAGTGGCGGGATAGGGAATGAGCAGTTCTTC.

The CDR3 DNA reads TGCGCCAGCAGCCAAGATCAGGGGGCTCTTTATGGCTACACCTTC. This sequence encodes CASSQDQGALYGYTF. The V call is TRBV4-3, the J call TRBJ1-2; 8 bases line up with TRBD1. The trim removed 0 bases at V and 5 bases at J, leaving 5 bases unmatched. This CDR3 has 15 amino acids. Germline V CDR1 and CDR2: LGHNA, YSLEER.

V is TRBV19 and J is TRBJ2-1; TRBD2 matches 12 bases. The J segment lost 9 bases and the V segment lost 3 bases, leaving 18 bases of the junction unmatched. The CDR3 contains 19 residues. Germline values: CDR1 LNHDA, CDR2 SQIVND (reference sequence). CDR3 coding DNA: TGTGCCAGTAGTATTGGAGTATTGGGGACTAGCGGGTGGGCCGTTGAGCAGTTCTTC. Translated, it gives CASSIGVLGTSGWAVEQFF.

For the CDR3, the DNA is TGTGCCAGCGCGGGTTCCGGAGATACGCAGTATTTT. Protein: CASAGSGDTQYF. The genes are TRBV7-3 and TRBJ2-3; possible D gene TRBD2, 5 bases. Trimming stripped 8 bases from V and 5 bases from J, with 11 bases between. The V gene's germline CDR1 is SGHTA and CDR2 FQGTGA. The CDR3 has 12 residues.

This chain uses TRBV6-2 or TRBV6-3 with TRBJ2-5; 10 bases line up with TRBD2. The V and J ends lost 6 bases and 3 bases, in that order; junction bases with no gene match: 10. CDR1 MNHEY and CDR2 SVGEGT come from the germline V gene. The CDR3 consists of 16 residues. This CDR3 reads CASSQIGLADEETQYF. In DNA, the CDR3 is TGTGCCAGCAGCCAGATCGGACTAGCGGATGAAGAGACCCAGTACTTC.

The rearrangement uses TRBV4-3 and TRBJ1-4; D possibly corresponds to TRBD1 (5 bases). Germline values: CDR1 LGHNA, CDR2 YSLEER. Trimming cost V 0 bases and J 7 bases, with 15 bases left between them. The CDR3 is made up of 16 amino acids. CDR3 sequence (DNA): TGCGCCAGCAGCCAAGATGCGGGGCAGAATACTGAAAAACTGTTTTTT. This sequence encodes CASSQDAGQNTEKLFF.

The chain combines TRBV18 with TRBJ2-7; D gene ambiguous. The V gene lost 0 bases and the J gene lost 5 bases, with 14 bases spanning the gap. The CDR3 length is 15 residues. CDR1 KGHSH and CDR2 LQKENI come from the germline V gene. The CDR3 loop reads CASSPPVGQSHEQYF. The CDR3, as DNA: TGTGCCAGCTCACCACCAGTGGGCCAGTCCCACGAGCAGTACTTC.

For the CDR3, the DNA is TGTGCCAGCAGCCCGGGGACAGGGATGAGCGGCTACACCTTC. Its translation: CASSPGTGMSGYTF. This chain joins TRBV11-2 and TRBJ1-2; 9 bases are a match to TRBD1. Germline-derived CDR1 and CDR2 are SGHAT and FQNNGV. The ends lost 5 bases at V and 8 bases at J; junction bases unmatched: 9. The CDR3 covers 14 residues.

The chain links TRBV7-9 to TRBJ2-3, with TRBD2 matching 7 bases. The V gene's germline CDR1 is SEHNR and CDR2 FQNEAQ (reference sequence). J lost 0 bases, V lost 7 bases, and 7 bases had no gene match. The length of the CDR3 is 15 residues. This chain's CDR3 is CASTLDGGSTDTQYF. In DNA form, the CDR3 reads TGTGCCAGCACCCTCGACGGGGGGAGCACAGATACGCAGTATTTT.

In nucleotides, the CDR3 is TGTGCCAGCAGTGACGGGACCGGGTCTGGGGCCAACGTCCTGACTTTC. It yields the protein CASSDGTGSGANVLTF. The V gene is TRBV6-4, the J gene TRBJ2-6, with D perhaps matching TRBD1 or TRBD2 (5 bases each). CDR3 size: 16 residues. Per germline, CDR1 MRHNA and CDR2 SNTAGT. Trimming removed 2 bases from V and 1 base from J, with 9 bases in between.

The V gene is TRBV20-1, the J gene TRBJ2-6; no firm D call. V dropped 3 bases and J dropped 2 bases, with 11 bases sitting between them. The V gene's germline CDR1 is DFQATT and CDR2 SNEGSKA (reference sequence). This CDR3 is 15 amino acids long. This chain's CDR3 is CSASRQLAGANVLTF. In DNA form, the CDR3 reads TGCAGTGCTAGTCGTCAACTCGCTGGGGCCAACGTCCTGACTTTC.

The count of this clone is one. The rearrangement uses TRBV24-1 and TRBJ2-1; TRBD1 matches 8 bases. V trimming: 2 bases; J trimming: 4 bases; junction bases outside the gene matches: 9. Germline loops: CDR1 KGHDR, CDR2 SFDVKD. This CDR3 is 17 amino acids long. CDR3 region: CATSDSQGAVGYNEQFF. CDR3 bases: TGTGCCACCAGTGATTCGCAGGGGGCAGTCGGGTACAATGAGCAGTTCTTC.